This TCR beta chain was identified during a study of beta chain features in type 1 diabetes (dated by TCRdb to the late 2010s). General notes on the study: No differences in mean age, gender distribution, total cell number or subset yield were found between patients and healthy donors. A total of around 100 million sorted cells were examined across all samples, and RNA yield correlated strongly with the number of cells per subset. Regulatory and stem cell-like memory subsets were isolated from only 8 patients and roughly eight healthy donors, whereas naive and central memory subsets came from all 30 or so donors. The study compared the TCRB repertoires of sorted circulating CD4+ T cell subsets in recently diagnosed type 1 diabetes patients with those in matched healthy donors.

The High Capacity cDNA Reverse Transcription Kit was used to reverse transcribe all of the isolated RNA, meaning that expressed TCRB transcripts were what got sequenced. Deep immunoSEQ sequencing was performed on naive, central memory and regulatory T cell samples, with an average of around 3.4 million total reads per sample. Sorted cells were lysed in RLT buffer, and RNA was extracted using DNase-treated RNeasy Micro or Mini kits according to cell number. To prevent cross-contamination, each cell subset was processed individually, whereas patient and healthy donor samples were processed jointly. The immunoSEQ multiplex PCR was used to amplify TCRB sequences from cDNA, yielding 87-bp fragments that span the CDR3 region. Sequencing of the amplicons was done on the Illumina HiSeq platform. The authors' analysis ran thus. PCR bias was computationally corrected using synthetic template baselines, reads within Hamming distance 2 were collapsed, and singletons that could not be merged were discarded. Reads were aligned against IMGT to assign V, D and J genes, CDR3 length and insertions or deletions at six rearrangement sites. Within each subset, clonotype counts were normalized to sorted cell number, after which true diversity and Gini coefficients were computed with the tcR R package. Repertoire sharing was quantified using the overlap coefficient calculated on TCRB nucleotide sequences. Out-of-frame TCRB sequences from naive cells were analyzed to stand in for the pre-selection repertoire. TCRdb took this table from immuneACCESS and kept in-frame rearrangements with V and J called. Such tables lack part of the clones; where checked against another copy, unresolved V genes explain under half of the gap, and the rest is unexplained. The DNA gave D and trimming, while V, J and clone size come from that table. Recorded for this sample are 200,000 to 250,000 clones; approximately 15% of them occurred a single time. 0.015% to 0.02% of the sample goes to the ten largest clones.

Its CDR3 holds 14 amino acids, cysteine through phenylalanine. Only the CDR3 DNA is retained, 42 bases long and in frame from the first base. V was cut back by 4 bases and J by 1 base, leaving a gap of 11 bases between them. The germline V gene specifies SGHDN as CDR1 and FVKESK as CDR2. The paper as a whole reports these results and caveats: Naive, central memory and regulatory TCRB repertoires appeared to be more similar among patients than among healthy donors. In all four CD4+ subsets, TCRB CDR3 length was moderately but significantly shorter in type 1 diabetes patients. Because small numbers of individuals were included in the HLA sub-analyses, any influence of HLA type on TCRB rearrangement was left unresolved. Fewer insertions and more nucleotide deletions at VDJ recombination sites were observed in patients with type 1 diabetes, implying thymic rearrangement abnormalities. Because cDNA rather than genomic DNA was sequenced, highly expressing activated cells could have been over-represented, although no difference in activation and CD3 levels was found between groups. PCR may preferentially amplify shorter templates, but because patient and control samples were amplified and corrected together, any resulting skew would affect both groups equally.

From each donor, a single peripheral blood sample of 100 to 150 mL on average was drawn into heparinised tubes. A BD FACSAria II and a panel including CD45RO, CCR7, CD25, CD127, CD95 and CD27 were used to sort naive, central memory, regulatory and stem cell-like memory CD4+ T cells. Purity was above 95% for every sorted population. PBMCs were separated immediately by Lymphoprep density gradient centrifugation and were stained directly, without being cultured. So that batch effects would be minimized, each experiment stained and sorted samples in pairs, pairing one healthy donor with one patient. Comment on this clone: Its antigen remains undetermined. The record has no base qualities; no much larger clone is one base away.

Sequencing was carried out using naive CD4+ T cells from blood. The cell subset or site label corresponds to: true naive CD4+ T cells. The receptor's source is a man younger than 40 with type 1 diabetes. The sequence is built from TRBV14 and TRBJ2-7; the D gene is perhaps TRBD1, from 6 matching bases. The DNA sequence is as follows: TGTGCCAGCAGCCGCCAACAGGGTTCCTACGAGCAGTACTTC. The encoded protein is CASSRQQGSYEQYF.